This T cell receptor (beta chain) was retrieved from a study of post-analysis software for immune sequencing data. Overall study findings and caveats: Controls had significantly higher normalized Chao1 diversity than multiple sclerosis patients. TRBV segments more frequent in patients than in controls numbered roughly 5 and included TRBV5-6, TRBV5-1 and TRBV20-1.

This clonotype turned up a few times. Its target is not known. Unique molecular identifiers featured in each of the TCR beta cDNA libraries. There were roughly 0.9 to 10 million T cells, and roughly 0.5 million cDNA molecules came from them. A single record per CDR3 protein comes from TCRdb applying MiXCR to the PCR reads. The sample lists about 400,000 distinct CDR3 sequences, 30% to 45% seen once, with around an eighth in the top ten. Germline V lookup: CDR1 SGHTA, CDR2 FQGTGA. The length of the CDR3 is 13 residues. With 5 bases removed from V and 4 bases from J, the gap between germline ends came to 11 bases.

The sample consisted of blood. The receptor was isolated from a girl between 5 and 17 years old with multiple sclerosis. The V gene is TRBV7-3, the J gene TRBJ1-1; no clear D gene. CDR3 DNA: TGTGCCAGCAGCCTGACCCTGGGCACTGAAGCTTTCTTT. This codes for CASSLTLGTEAFF.